The clone carrying this T cell receptor (beta chain) was counted many times. Preparation of the TCRbeta library involved a method that used unique molecular identifiers. Using its own MiXCR run on the PCR reads, TCRdb lists one record per CDR3 protein. This sample has some 150,000 distinct CDR3 sequences; 8.5% to 10% occur once, and the top ten carry 15% to 20%. V lost 0 bases, J lost 0 bases, and 5 bases lay in between. Germline V gene lookup returns CDR1 DFQATT and CDR2 SNEGSKA (reference sequence). This CDR3 comprises 14 residues. These data originate in a study of T-cell reconstitution after alpha-beta-depleted transplantation in children.

J is TRBJ1-4 and V is TRBV20-1; D gene unclear. This TCR derives from a female patient younger than 10 who had a stem cell transplant for congenital amegakaryocytic thrombocytopenia, so the T cells may come from the graft donor. The material was PBMCs, mostly from graft donor cells, obtained 180 days after TCRalphabeta/CD19-depleted stem cell transplant. CDR3 loop: CSAREVTTNEKLFF. The CDR3 DNA is TGCAGTGCTAGAGAAGTAACAACTAATGAAAAACTGTTTTTT.